This TCR beta chain came from a study of blood T cell repertoires in COVID-19. Whole-study context: Donors in the United States, Italy and Spain gave samples during acute or convalescent COVID-19.

Per the original methods: From reference gene primer amplification, estimates of nucleated cell counts were derived. The protocol was immunoSEQ multiplex PCR, while the TCRdb copy is restricted to in-frame clones and leaves out a portion. For V, J and clone size, that table is used; D and trimming come from the DNA. The sample shows some 150,000 clones, 70% to 90% of them seen only once. CDR3 size: 16 residues. V lost 4 bases, J lost 1 base, and 4 bases stayed unmatched. The germline CDR1 and CDR2 sequences are SGHTA and FQGNSA. Seattle patients were enrolled while actively infected and followed longitudinally.

The sample comprised peripheral blood. The rearrangement uses TRBV7-2 and TRBJ2-2; 9 positions match TRBD2. This clonotype was obtained from a woman aged 60-70 years with COVID-19, enrolled during active disease. CDR3 in DNA: TGTGCCAGCAGCTATAGACTAGCGGTGAACACCGGGGAGCTGTTTTTT. Residues: CASSYRLAVNTGELFF.